The subject of this entry is one TCR beta chain. Antigen: not known. This entry comes from a study of OX40 agonist ivuxolimab in advanced cancers. Trimming removed 6 bases at V and 4 bases at J, with 10 bases between. The CDR3 loop spans 13 amino acids. Germline V gives CDR1 ENHRY, CDR2 SYGVKD. Clones were read by immunoSEQ multiplex PCR, and TCRdb kept only the in-frame ones, dropping some. This table has 100,000 or so clones, roughly 93% appearing once. General study results and limits: Both CD4+ and CD8+ T cell populations in blood had undergone clonal expansion by week 6 at 0.1 to 3.0 mg/kg. Undetermined was the antigen specificity of the expanded peripheral T cells.

Blood specimens came from baseline, cycle 4 day 1, and cycle 7 day 1. The receptor comes from an adult with an advanced solid tumor such as melanoma, head and neck, liver or kidney cancer. The material was CD4+ or CD8+ T cells sorted from blood, obtained in a trial of the OX40 agonist ivuxolimab. The genes are TRBV10-3 and TRBJ1-5; no firm D call. This CDR3 reads CAIRQGPNQPQHF. The CDR3 nucleotides read TGTGCCATCAGGCAAGGCCCGAATCAGCCCCAGCATTTT.